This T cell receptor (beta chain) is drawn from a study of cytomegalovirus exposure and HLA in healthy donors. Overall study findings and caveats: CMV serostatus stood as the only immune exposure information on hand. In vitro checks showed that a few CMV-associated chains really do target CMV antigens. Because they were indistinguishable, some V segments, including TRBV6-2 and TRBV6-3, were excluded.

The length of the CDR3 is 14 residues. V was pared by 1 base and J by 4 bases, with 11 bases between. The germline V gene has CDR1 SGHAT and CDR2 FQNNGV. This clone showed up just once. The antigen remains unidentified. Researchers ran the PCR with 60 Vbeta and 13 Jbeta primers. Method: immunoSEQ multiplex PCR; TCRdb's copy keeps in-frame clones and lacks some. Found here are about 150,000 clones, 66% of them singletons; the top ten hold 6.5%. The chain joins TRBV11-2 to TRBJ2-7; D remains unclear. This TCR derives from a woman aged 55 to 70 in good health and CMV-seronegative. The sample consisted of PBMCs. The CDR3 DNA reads TGTGCCAGCAGCTTAGTAGGATCTAGGTACGAGCAGTACTTC. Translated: CASSLVGSRYEQYF.